This T cell receptor beta chain is drawn from a study of monozygotic twins with inflammatory bowel disease. Study-level results: Twins classed as concordant or discordant showed no difference in repertoire similarity, possibly from limited power.

The CDR3 covers 15 residues. In germline, CDR1 is SSHAT, CDR2 FNYEAQ (reference sequence). Using TCRalpha and TCRbeta cDNA, the researchers carried out two nested PCRs that lasted around 15 and 9 cycles. Following a re-call of the 5' RACE reads, TCRdb has one entry per CDR3 protein and lacks DNA. With 200,000 to 250,000 distinct CDR3 sequences in the sample, the ten largest clones hold 1.5% to 2%. In regard to this clonotype: As yet, its antigen is unknown.

Sample: blood. This chain connects TRBV7-7 to TRBJ2-3; TCRdb proposes TRBD1, but this gene call is untestable without DNA. This TCR was recovered from a human donor with ulcerative colitis or Crohn's disease, or a healthy co-twin of an affected twin (not recorded which). This chain's CDR3 is CASSQGAGSTDTQYF.